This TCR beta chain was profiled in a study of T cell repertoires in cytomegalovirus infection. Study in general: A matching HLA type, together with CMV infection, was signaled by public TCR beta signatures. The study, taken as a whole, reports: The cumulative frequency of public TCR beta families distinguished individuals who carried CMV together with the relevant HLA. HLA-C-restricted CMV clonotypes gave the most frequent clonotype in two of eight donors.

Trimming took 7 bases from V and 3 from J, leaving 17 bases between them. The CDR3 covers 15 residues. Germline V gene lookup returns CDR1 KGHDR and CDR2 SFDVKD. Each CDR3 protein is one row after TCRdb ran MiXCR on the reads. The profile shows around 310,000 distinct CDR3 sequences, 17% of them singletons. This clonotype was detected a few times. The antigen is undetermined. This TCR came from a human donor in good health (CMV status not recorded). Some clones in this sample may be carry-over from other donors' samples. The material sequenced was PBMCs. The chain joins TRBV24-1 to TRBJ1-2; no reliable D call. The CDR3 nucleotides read TGTGCCACCAGCGCCCGAGGAGGGCCGCACTATGGCTACACCTTC. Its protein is CATSARGGPHYGYTF.